This T cell receptor beta chain was recovered during a study of blood T cell repertoires in COVID-19. Study in general: Italy, Spain and the United States were the sources of the convalescent and acute COVID-19 samples.

TCRdb's table, derived via immunoSEQ multiplex PCR, lists solely in-frame clones and lacks some. Counted here are about 220,000 clones, roughly 85% occurring once; the ten biggest clones make up 2.4%. The ends were cut back, 2 bases at V and 3 bases at J, with 24 bases in the middle. This CDR3 has 18 amino acids. Per the germline V gene, CDR1 is SGHTS and CDR2 is YDEGEE. This clonotype was sampled from a woman aged 65 to 85 with COVID-19, enrolled during active disease. The chain employs TRBV5-8 and TRBJ2-7, with D perhaps TRBD2 (7 bases). The specimen sequenced was peripheral blood. The CDR3 DNA sequence: TGTGCCAGCAGCTTTGGGGGTTGGGGCGGGGGCATCAACTACGAGCAGTACTTC. Protein: CASSFGGWGGGINYEQYF.